What follows is one TCR beta chain and its context. Its cognate antigen has yet to be identified. Base qualities are not recorded, but no much larger clone differs from it by a single base. The trim is 5 bases for V and 5 bases for J, with a gap of 15 bases between the germline ends. From the cysteine through the phenylalanine, the CDR3 covers 15 amino acids. The kept DNA is CDR3 alone, 45 bases in frame from the first base. For CDR1 and CDR2, the germline V gene lists SGHTA and FQGNSA. The sample's treatment or condition label, decoded: live attenuated yellow fever vaccine strain. At each blood-draw timepoint, two biological replicates of bulk PBMCs were collected. PBMCs were isolated from peripheral blood using a standard Ficoll-Paque protocol. TriZol was used to extract RNA from bulk PBMCs, from CD4 and CD8 fractions, and from dextramer-positive and dextramer-negative fractions. The source of the sample is a study of T cells after yellow fever vaccination (dated by TCRdb to the late 2010s). Study-wide context: The SMART-Seq v4 Ultra Low Input RNA kit was used to prepare libraries from fractions with low cell numbers. To follow T-cell clones before and after both primary and booster YFV17D yellow fever vaccination, bulk TCR alpha and beta repertoires underwent longitudinal sequencing. Two healthy male donors, one aged 18 to 29 and one aged 30 to 40 years, made up the cohort. Blood was collected at multiple timepoints before and after primary and secondary immunization, and bulk PBMC replicates and cell subsets were isolated.

TCR cDNA was synthesized by 5'RACE template switching, through which a universal primer site and unique molecular identifiers were introduced. Priming for cDNA synthesis came from both the TCR alpha and TCR beta constant segments. Two PCR steps were used to amplify libraries, with sample barcodes and sequencing adapters being added in the second step. Sequencing of libraries was done on Illumina HiSeq 2500 (2x100 bp) or NovaSeq (2x150 bp). The paper's data handling went like this. MIGEC was used to demultiplex reads and collapse the reads into UMI consensus sequences, and MiXCR was used for V(D)J alignment. Clonotypes responding to the vaccine were identified with edgeR on replicate PBMC samples, with the criteria of FDR below 0.01 and a log2 fold change above 5 up to day 15. Bulk clonotypes were assigned CD4 or CD8 identity according to which sequenced CD4 or CD8 repertoire held them at higher abundance. In TCRdb, the public reads were trimmed at Q25 with fastp and aligned with MiXCR, with productive beta chains retained. CDR3 protein duplicates are merged, each entry listing the most common genes and DNA. The V and J calls reflect TCRdb's pipeline rather than the authors' work. For this sample the table gives hundreds of thousands of distinct CDR3 sequences, of which approximately 13% were detected only once. In total, the top ten clones hold roughly 13% of the sample.

Broader findings and caveats from the paper: Computational filtering was needed because FACS-sorted repertoires could contain abundant contaminating clonotypes from the bulk population. A small fraction of clonotypes showed up in both the CD4 and CD8 compartments, probably as a result of convergent recombination. Most clones expanded after primary vaccination (approximately 95% of CD4 and 88% of CD8) were re-detected after the booster, suggesting that broad memory maintenance occurred. Only a couple of donors were included in the study, so the extent to which the findings can be generalized is limited. The secondary T-cell response was weaker than the primary response but faster, peaking on day 5 instead of day 15.

The clonotype was recovered from a man under 40 who received the YFV17D yellow fever vaccine. The material was PBMCs, obtained on the day of the yellow fever booster vaccination. This sequence uses TRBV7-2 and TRBJ1-4, with no D gene named confidently. The CDR3 loop reads CASSIAPRENEKLFF. In nucleotide form, the sequence is TGTGCCAGCAGCATCGCTCCGAGAGAGAATGAAAAACTGTTTTTT.